Here is one T cell receptor (beta chain) with its context. Its antigen is still unknown. This entry comes from a study of OX40 agonist ivuxolimab in advanced cancers. The wider study: Ivuxolimab, which patients received intravenously every 2 weeks, was dosed at 0.01 to 10 mg/kg. Partial responses occurred in three patients (one hepatocellular carcinoma, two cutaneous melanoma). Study findings and constraints: In the expanded peripheral T cells, antigen specificity was never determined.

The data were produced by immunoSEQ multiplex PCR, yet TCRdb's version contains in-frame clones alone and is incomplete. The table lists over 75,000 clones, more than 85% of them singletons. Sequenced material: CD4+ or CD8+ T cells sorted from blood, taken in a trial of the OX40 agonist ivuxolimab. The source of this sequence is an adult with an advanced solid tumor such as melanoma, head and neck, liver or kidney cancer.

CDR3 sequence (DNA): TGTGCCAGCAGCTTGGGTCTCTCTGGGGCCAACGTCCTGACTTTC. Protein product: CASSLGLSGANVLTF. The chain combines TRBV5-8 with TRBJ2-6; the D is unclear. CDR1 is SGHTS and CDR2 is YDEGEE in the germline V gene. The CDR3 spans 15 residues. V was trimmed by 0 bases and J by 0 bases, leaving 4 bases between them. Full variable domain (remainder filled in from reference TRBV5-8 and TRBJ2-6): EAGVTQSPTHLIKTRGQQATLRCSPISGHTSVYWYQQALGLGLQFLLWYDEGEERNRGNFPPRFSGRQFPNYSSELNVNALELEDSALYLCASSLGLSGANVLTFGAGSRLTVL.